This TCR beta chain was observed in a study of cytomegalovirus exposure and HLA in healthy donors. Looking at the study overall: The same platform as the roughly 670 first-cohort repertoires was used for the 95 to 150 validation repertoires, a later analysis reported. Study-level findings and limits: Both high specificity and high sensitivity reportedly marked the classifier's diagnosis of cytomegalovirus status. A list of 164 TCR beta chains associated with cytomegalovirus was given.

V lost 5 bases, J lost 4 bases, and 9 bases stayed unmatched. The length of the CDR3 is 18 residues. Germline V gene lookup returns CDR1 LNHNV and CDR2 YYDKDF (reference sequence). Some clones are missing from TCRdb's copy, which holds only in-frame ones; the method was immunoSEQ multiplex PCR. The sample holds 43,000 or so clones, around nine tenths seen once. A remark on this clone: The antigen is unknown.

The V and J genes are TRBV15 and TRBJ2-2, with 14 positions matching TRBD2. Sequenced material: PBMCs. The TCR originated in a man between 18 and 35 years old in good health and CMV-seronegative. CDR3 loop: CATSRKGTSGGGTGELFF. The CDR3 DNA is TGTGCCACCAGCCGGAAAGGGACTAGCGGGGGCGGCACCGGGGAGCTGTTTTTT.